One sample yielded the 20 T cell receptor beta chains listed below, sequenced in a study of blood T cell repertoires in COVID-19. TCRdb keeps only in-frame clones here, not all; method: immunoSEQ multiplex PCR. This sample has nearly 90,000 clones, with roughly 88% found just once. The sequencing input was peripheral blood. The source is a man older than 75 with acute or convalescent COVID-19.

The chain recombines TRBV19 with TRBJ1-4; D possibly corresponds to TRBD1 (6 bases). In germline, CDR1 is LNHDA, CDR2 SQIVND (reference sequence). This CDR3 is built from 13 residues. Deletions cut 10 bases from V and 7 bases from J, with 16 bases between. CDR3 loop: CATQGGVAEKLFF. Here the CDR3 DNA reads TGTGCCACCCAAGGGGGGGTAGCTGAAAAACTGTTTTTT.

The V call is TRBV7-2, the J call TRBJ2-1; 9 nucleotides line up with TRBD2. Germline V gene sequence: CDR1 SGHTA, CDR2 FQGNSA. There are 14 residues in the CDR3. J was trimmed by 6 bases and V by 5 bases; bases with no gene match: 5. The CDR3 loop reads CASSPGLAINEQFF. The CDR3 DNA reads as TGTGCCAGCAGCCCTGGACTAGCGATCAATGAGCAGTTCTTC.

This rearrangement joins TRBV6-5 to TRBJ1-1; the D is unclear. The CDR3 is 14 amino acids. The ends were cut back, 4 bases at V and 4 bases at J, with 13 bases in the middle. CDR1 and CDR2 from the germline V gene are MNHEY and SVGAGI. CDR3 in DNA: TGTGCCAGCAGTTGGGAGGGCAGGAGCACTGAAGCTTTCTTT. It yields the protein CASSWEGRSTEAFF.

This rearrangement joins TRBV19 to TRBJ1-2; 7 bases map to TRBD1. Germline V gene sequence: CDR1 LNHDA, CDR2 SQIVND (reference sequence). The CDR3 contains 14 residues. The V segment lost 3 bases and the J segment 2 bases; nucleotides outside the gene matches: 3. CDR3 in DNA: TGTGCCAGTAGTATGGGACAGCTCAACTATGGCTACACCTTC. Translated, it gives CASSMGQLNYGYTF.

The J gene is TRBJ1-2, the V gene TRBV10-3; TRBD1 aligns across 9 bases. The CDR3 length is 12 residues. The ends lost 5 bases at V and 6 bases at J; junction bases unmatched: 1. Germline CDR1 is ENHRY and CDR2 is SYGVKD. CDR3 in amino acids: CAISRQGDGYTF. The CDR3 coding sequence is TGTGCCATCAGTAGACAGGGGGATGGCTACACCTTC.

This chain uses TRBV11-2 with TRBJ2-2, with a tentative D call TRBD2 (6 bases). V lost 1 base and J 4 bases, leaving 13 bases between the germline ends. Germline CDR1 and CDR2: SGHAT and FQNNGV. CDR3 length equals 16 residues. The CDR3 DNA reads TGTGCCAGCAGCTTAGTTCCTTCCGGGAGCACCGGGGAGCTGTTTTTT. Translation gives CASSLVPSGSTGELFF.

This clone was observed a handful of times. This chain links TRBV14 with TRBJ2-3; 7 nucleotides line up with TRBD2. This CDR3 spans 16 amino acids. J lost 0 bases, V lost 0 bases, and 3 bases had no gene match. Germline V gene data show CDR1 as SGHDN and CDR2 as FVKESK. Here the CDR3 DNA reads TGTGCCAGCAGCCAAGACCAGCGGGGTAGCACAGATACGCAGTATTTT. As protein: CASSQDQRGSTDTQYF.

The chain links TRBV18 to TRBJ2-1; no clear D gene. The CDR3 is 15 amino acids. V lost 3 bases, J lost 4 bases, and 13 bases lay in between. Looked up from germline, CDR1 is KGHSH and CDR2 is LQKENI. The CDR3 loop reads CASSPTQEQYNEQFF. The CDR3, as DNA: TGTGCCAGCTCACCGACTCAAGAGCAATACAATGAGCAGTTCTTC.

Written as DNA, the CDR3 is TGCAGTGCTAGTGGCGGGGGTCGTCAGAACACTGAAGCTTTCTTT. Residues: CSASGGGRQNTEAFF. The chain combines TRBV20-1 with TRBJ1-1; D possibly corresponds to TRBD1 (5 bases). Germline V lookup: CDR1 DFQATT, CDR2 SNEGSKA (reference sequence). This CDR3 is built from 15 residues. Trimming pared 3 bases from V and 1 base from J, leaving 15 bases between.

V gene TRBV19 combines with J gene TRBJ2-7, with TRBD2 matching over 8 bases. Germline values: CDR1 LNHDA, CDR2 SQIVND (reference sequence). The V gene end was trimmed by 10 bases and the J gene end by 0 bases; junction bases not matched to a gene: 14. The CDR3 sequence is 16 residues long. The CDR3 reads CATLPAGGNSSYEQYF. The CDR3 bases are TGTGCCACCCTCCCGGCGGGGGGCAACAGCTCCTACGAGCAGTACTTC.

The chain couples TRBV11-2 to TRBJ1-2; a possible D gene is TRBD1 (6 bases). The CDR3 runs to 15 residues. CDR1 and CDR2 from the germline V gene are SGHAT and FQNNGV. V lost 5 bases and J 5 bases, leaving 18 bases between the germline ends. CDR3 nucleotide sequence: TGTGCCAGCAGCACCAGGGGAGGGTGGAGATATGGCTACACCTTC. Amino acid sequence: CASSTRGGWRYGYTF.

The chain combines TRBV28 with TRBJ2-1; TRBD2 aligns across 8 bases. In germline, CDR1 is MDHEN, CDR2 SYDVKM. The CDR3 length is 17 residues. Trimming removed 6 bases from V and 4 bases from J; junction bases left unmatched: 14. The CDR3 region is CASRRGRLATSYNEQFF. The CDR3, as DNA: TGTGCCAGCAGGCGCGGACGACTAGCGACCAGTTACAATGAGCAGTTCTTC.

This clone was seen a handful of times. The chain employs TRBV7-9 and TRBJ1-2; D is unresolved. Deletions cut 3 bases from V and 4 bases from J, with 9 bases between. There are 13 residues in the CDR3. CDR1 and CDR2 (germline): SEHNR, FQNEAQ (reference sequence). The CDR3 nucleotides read TGTGCCAGCAGCTTTGACGGGAGCTATGGCTACACCTTC. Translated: CASSFDGSYGYTF.

CDR3 DNA: TGTGCCAGCAGCTTCCGGACTAGCGGGAATCACAATGAGCAGTTCTTC. This sequence encodes CASSFRTSGNHNEQFF. The V gene is TRBV7-9, the J gene TRBJ2-1, with 12 bases identical to TRBD2. There are 16 residues in the CDR3. Unmatched junction bases numbered 5, after V lost 3 bases and J lost 5 bases. Germline V CDR1 and CDR2: SEHNR, FQNEAQ (reference sequence).

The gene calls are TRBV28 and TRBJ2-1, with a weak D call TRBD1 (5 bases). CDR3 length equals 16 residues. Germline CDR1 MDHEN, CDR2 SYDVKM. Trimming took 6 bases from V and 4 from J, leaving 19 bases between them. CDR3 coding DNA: TGTGCCAGCAGGGTTGGCACCCTGACAGCATACAATGAGCAGTTCTTC. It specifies CASRVGTLTAYNEQFF.

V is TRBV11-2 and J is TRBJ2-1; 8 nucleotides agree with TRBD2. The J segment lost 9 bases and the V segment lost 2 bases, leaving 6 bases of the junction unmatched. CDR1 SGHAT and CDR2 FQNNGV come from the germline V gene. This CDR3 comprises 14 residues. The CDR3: CASSLTAGESEQFF. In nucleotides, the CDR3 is TGTGCCAGCAGCTTAACAGCGGGAGAAAGTGAGCAGTTCTTC.

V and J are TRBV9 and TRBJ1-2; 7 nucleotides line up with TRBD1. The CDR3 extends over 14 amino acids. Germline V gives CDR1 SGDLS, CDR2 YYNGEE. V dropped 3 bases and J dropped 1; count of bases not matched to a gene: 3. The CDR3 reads CASSAGQVNYGYTF. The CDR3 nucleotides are TGTGCCAGCAGCGCCGGACAGGTTAACTATGGCTACACCTTC.

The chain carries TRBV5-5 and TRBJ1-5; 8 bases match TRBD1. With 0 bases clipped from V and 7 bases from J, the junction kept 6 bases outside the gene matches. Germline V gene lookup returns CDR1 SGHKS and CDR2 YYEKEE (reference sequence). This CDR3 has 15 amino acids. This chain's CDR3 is CASSLADRVGQPQHF. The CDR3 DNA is TGTGCCAGCAGCTTGGCGGACAGGGTAGGGCAGCCCCAGCATTTT.

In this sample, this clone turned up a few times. In nucleotides, the CDR3 is TGTGCCAGCAGTTCCGGGACTAACAATGAGCAGTTCTTC. Its protein is CASSSGTNNEQFF. The chain carries TRBV6-5 and TRBJ2-1; 7 nucleotides align to TRBD2. The V and J ends lost 4 bases and 5 bases, in that order; junction bases with no gene match: 2. The CDR3 covers 13 residues. Germline assignment: CDR1 MNHEY and CDR2 SVGAGI.

The CDR3 here is CASSPPSGLAGVDTQYF. The CDR3 DNA reads as TGTGCCAGCAGTCCCCCTTCGGGACTAGCGGGAGTAGATACGCAGTATTTT. The chain joins TRBV6-6 to TRBJ2-3; 14 bases map to TRBD2. CDR3 size: 17 residues. Germline trimming cut 5 bases from V and 5 bases from J; bases unmatched to any gene: 9. In germline, CDR1 is MNHNY, CDR2 SVGAGI (reference sequence).